Listed below are T cell receptor beta chains from one sample, sequenced in a study of cytomegalovirus exposure and HLA in healthy donors. Profiling relied on immunoSEQ multiplex PCR, and the TCRdb table lists in-frame clones only, not all of them. Its table records about 160,000 clones. Source material: PBMCs. These receptors all stem from a man younger than 45 in good health and CMV-seronegative. The CDR3 runs from the conserved cysteine through the conserved F or W. The D gene is left open where the match is weak. Clone size appears in some rows only: once, few, many, or a class for an expanded clone.

TRBJ2-3	TRBV25-1	-	TRBD2	CASSMSLGTSGSTDTQYF	TGTGCCAGCAGCATGAGCCTTGGGACTAGCGGGAGCACAGATACGCAGTATTTT
TRBJ1-2	TRBV7-2	-	-	CASSFWTAGSYGYTF	TGTGCCAGCAGCTTCTGGACGGCGGGGAGCTATGGCTACACCTTC
TRBJ1-5	TRBV7-6	-	-	CASSLRPGSIGQPQHF	TGTGCCAGCAGCTTACGCCCAGGGTCTATAGGACAGCCCCAGCATTTT
TRBJ2-7	TRBV5-4	-	TRBD2	CASSPPGGVRTEQYF	TGTGCCAGCAGCCCCCCGGGGGGGGTTAGGACCGAGCAGTACTTC
TRBJ1-1	TRBV29-1	-	-	CSAGTPTEAFF	TGCAGCGCCGGGACACCCACTGAAGCTTTCTTT
TRBJ2-5	TRBV11-2	-	-	CASSWRALQETQYF	TGTGCCAGCAGCTGGAGAGCGTTACAAGAGACCCAGTACTTC
TRBJ1-1	TRBV20-1	-	-	CSARDGEAFF	TGCAGTGCTAGAGACGGTGAAGCTTTCTTT
TRBJ1-5	TRBV18	-	-	CASSPGSNQPQHF	TGTGCCAGCTCACCCGGGAGCAATCAGCCCCAGCATTTT
TRBJ2-5	TRBV7-2	-	TRBD2	CASSHGLAGAVGEETQYF	TGTGCCAGCAGCCATGGACTAGCGGGAGCCGTGGGGGAGGAGACCCAGTACTTC
TRBJ1-5	TRBV7-9	-	-	CASSEEGPLHQPQHF	TGTGCCAGCAGCGAAGAGGGCCCCCTGCATCAGCCCCAGCATTTT
TRBJ2-7	TRBV27	-	TRBD1	CASSFTTGTYEQYF	TGTGCCAGCAGTTTCACGACAGGGACCTACGAGCAGTACTTC
TRBJ1-1	TRBV19	-	-	CASSSRQGWTEAFF	TGTGCCAGTAGTTCCAGGCAGGGTTGGACTGAAGCTTTCTTT
TRBJ1-5	TRBV5-6	-	-	CASSLTGDQPQHF	TGTGCCAGCAGCTTGACAGGCGATCAGCCCCAGCATTTT
TRBJ2-5	TRBV5-1	-	-	CASSLKIRGESTQYF	TGCGCCAGCAGCTTAAAGATCAGGGGAGAATCGACCCAGTACTTC
TRBJ2-7	TRBV18	-	TRBD2	CASSPPGLAGSNEQYF	TGTGCCAGCTCACCCCCGGGACTAGCGGGAAGCAACGAGCAGTACTTC
TRBJ2-5	TRBV14	-	-	CASSQEGPLLRETQYF	TGTGCCAGCAGCCAAGAGGGGCCACTCCTGAGGGAGACCCAGTACTTC
TRBJ2-5	TRBV11-2	-	TRBD2	CASSPGLEETQYF	TGTGCCAGCAGCCCCGGACTAGAAGAGACCCAGTACTTC
TRBJ1-1	TRBV7-6	-	-	CAGGPMNTEAFF	TGTGCCGGCGGGCCGATGAACACTGAAGCTTTCTTT
TRBJ1-2	TRBV7-9	-	-	CASSRSQADYGYTF	TGTGCCAGCAGCCGCAGCCAGGCTGACTATGGCTACACCTTC
TRBJ1-1	TRBV27	-	TRBD1	CASSSGTGDTEAFF	TGTGCCAGCAGTTCCGGGACAGGTGACACTGAAGCTTTCTTT
TRBJ2-1	TRBV11-3	-	TRBD2	CASLPREREGREEQFF	TGTGCCAGCCTCCCAAGGGAGCGGGAGGGCCGAGAAGAGCAGTTCTTC
TRBJ2-3	TRBV28	-	-	CASSLLTSTDTQYF	TGTGCCAGCAGTTTACTCACTAGCACAGATACGCAGTATTTT
TRBJ2-7	TRBV7-3	-	TRBD1	CASSPWTGYEQYF	TGTGCCAGCAGCCCATGGACAGGTTACGAGCAGTACTTC
TRBJ1-2	TRBV7-9	-	TRBD1	CASTTDRGYYGYTF	TGTGCCAGCACCACGGACAGGGGGTACTATGGCTACACCTTC
TRBJ1-6	TRBV5-1	-	-	CASSFDVGAYNSPLHF	TGCGCCAGCAGCTTTGATGTAGGGGCGTATAATTCACCCCTCCACTTT
TRBJ2-3	TRBV5-4	-	-	CASSLVQGVWSTDTQYF	TGTGCCAGCAGCTTGGTGCAGGGCGTGTGGAGCACAGATACGCAGTATTTT
TRBJ2-7	TRBV7-6	-	TRBD1	CASSLLTGSSYEQYF	TGTGCCAGCAGCTTATTGACAGGGAGCTCCTACGAGCAGTACTTC
TRBJ2-1	TRBV2	-	-	CASSDLTEAPANEQFF	TGTGCCAGCAGTGATCTCACTGAGGCCCCGGCCAATGAGCAGTTCTTC
TRBJ2-3	TRBV11-2	-	TRBD2	CASSPSGRASYMDTQYF	TGTGCCAGCAGCCCCTCTGGGAGGGCGTCTTATATGGATACGCAGTATTTT
TRBJ2-7	TRBV6-5	-	-	CASSPLPLSHYEQYF	TGTGCCAGCAGTCCTTTACCCCTAAGCCACTACGAGCAGTACTTC
TRBJ1-3	TRBV5-6	-	-	CASSLDGYSGNTIYF	TGTGCCAGCAGCTTGGACGGGTACTCTGGAAACACCATATATTTT
TRBJ2-3	TRBV5-1	-	TRBD1	CASSPGTGKGGRTDTQYF	TGCGCCAGCAGCCCGGGGACAGGGAAGGGCGGTCGCACAGATACGCAGTATTTT
TRBJ2-1	TRBV7-6	-	TRBD2	CASSLAPGLAGGEQFF	TGTGCCAGCAGCTTAGCGCCGGGACTAGCGGGAGGTGAGCAGTTCTTC
TRBJ1-2	TRBV6-6	-	TRBD1	CASSGTGVGYTF	TGTGCCAGCAGCGGGACAGGGGTTGGCTACACCTTC
TRBJ2-5	TRBV18	-	-	CASSPSGARETQYF	TGTGCCAGCTCACCCTCAGGGGCCCGCGAGACCCAGTACTTC
TRBJ2-7	TRBV5-1	-	-	CASSPFTGLEQYF	TGCGCCAGCAGCCCTTTCACAGGGCTCGAGCAGTACTTC
TRBJ2-1	TRBV27	-	-	CASSLPRGEQFF	TGTGCCAGCAGTTTACCCAGAGGCGAGCAGTTCTTC
TRBJ2-2	TRBV6-4	medium-sized	TRBD2	CASSDSASGDTGELFF	TGTGCCAGCAGTGACTCGGCCAGCGGGGACACCGGGGAGCTGTTTTTT
TRBJ1-2	TRBV7-8	-	-	CASSLAARLNYGYTF	TGTGCCAGCAGCTTAGCGGCCCGACTTAACTATGGCTACACCTTC
TRBJ2-2	TRBV9	-	-	CASSVGLEGSGELFF	TGTGCCAGCAGCGTAGGACTAGAAGGATCCGGGGAGCTGTTTTTT
TRBJ1-3	TRBV18	-	-	CASSPQGLSSGNTIYF	TGTGCCAGCTCACCCCAGGGTTTAAGCTCTGGAAACACCATATATTTT
TRBJ2-2	TRBV28	-	TRBD2	CASSSLGGGRSPGELFF	TGTGCCAGCAGTTCCCTTGGGGGCGGGAGGTCACCCGGGGAGCTGTTTTTT
TRBJ2-5	TRBV19	-	TRBD2	CASSSAGGLETQYF	TGTGCCAGTAGTTCCGCGGGAGGGCTAGAGACCCAGTACTTC
TRBJ2-2	TRBV9	-	-	CASSQGGYRTGELFF	TGTGCCAGCAGCCAAGGAGGGTATCGGACCGGGGAGCTGTTTTTT